The entry below describes one T cell receptor beta chain. This CDR3 has 13 amino acids. The V and J ends lost 8 bases and 13 bases, in that order; junction bases with no gene match: 17. Germline CDR1 is MDHEN and CDR2 is SYDVKM. Use of 60 Vbeta and 13 Jbeta primers characterized the PCR. Assay: immunoSEQ multiplex PCR; the TCRdb copy retains only in-frame clones and omits some. This sample contains 150,000 to 200,000 clones. These data originate in a study of cytomegalovirus exposure and HLA in healthy donors. The gene calls are TRBV28 and TRBJ2-7, with TRBD1 identical over 7 bases. Sequencing input: PBMCs. This TCR derives from a man aged 25 to 40 in good health and CMV-seronegative. The CDR3 here is CASGLYRDRDPYF. The CDR3 DNA follows: TGTGCCAGCGGCCTCTACCGTGACAGGGATCCCTACTTC.